This T cell receptor (beta chain) is from a study of type 1 regulatory T cells (dated by TCRdb to the early 2020s). About the study as a whole: An in vitro protocol by which a Tr1-enriched, alloantigen-specific CD4 T cell product named T-allo10 was generated was characterized in the study. T-allo10 was being tested clinically in patients with hematological malignancies who were undergoing allogeneic hematopoietic stem cell transplantation.

Instrument used: Illumina MiSeq. TCRdb itself trimmed the public reads at Q25 with fastp, ran MiXCR and retained productive beta chains. Rows with a matching CDR3 protein are joined into one entry that keeps the most common DNA and genes. The sample records more than 20,000 distinct CDR3 sequences, roughly two thirds of which are singletons. Of the sample, approximately 14% falls within the top ten clones. From cysteine to phenylalanine, the CDR3 is 11 amino acids long. Only the CDR3 part of the read is kept: 33 bases, read in frame from the first base. The junction shows trimming of 6 bases on V and 6 bases on J, plus 9 bases between the germline ends. Taken from the germline V gene, the CDR1 and CDR2 loops are KGHSH and LQKENI. Of note for this clonotype: The specificity of this receptor is unknown. There are no base qualities to consult, and no much larger clone falls within one base.

T-allo10 cells derived from donors were reported to be host alloantigen-specific and anergic, and to suppress in an alloantigen-specific manner. The rearrangement joined TRBV18 to TRBJ2-7; matching of 5 bases hints at TRBD1 as the D gene. Sequencing was performed on cultured T cells, either the whole culture or a sorted T cell fraction (not recorded which). The cell subset or site label here, explained by the study, means: Tr1-enriched cell product generated in vitro against host alloantigens. The clonotype comes from a human donor in good health. The nucleotide sequence is TGTGCCAGCTCCCAGGGTAGCGAGCAGTACTTC. It translates as CASSQGSEQYF. Where the CDR3 stops, the reference TRBV18 and TRBJ2-7 genes take over; the full variable domain is NAGVMQNPRHLVRRRGQEARLRCSPMKGHSHVYWYRQLPEEGLKFMVYLQKENIIDESGMPKERFSAEFPKEGPSILRIQQVVRGDSAAYFCASSQGSEQYFGPGTRLTVT.